The clone carrying this TCR beta chain appeared a few times. The CDR3 contains 13 residues. CDR1 and CDR2 from the germline V gene are SGHTA and FQGNSA. V lost 4 bases and J lost 9; bases outside the gene matches: 6. TCRdb passed the 5' RACE reads through MiXCR, listing each CDR3 protein once. The table has 300,000 or so distinct CDR3 sequences, 4% seen once. The entry originates in a study of T cells after yellow fever vaccination. The receptor was derived from a man aged 18 to 30 who received the YFV17D yellow fever vaccine. Sequencing was performed on PBMCs, taken 5 days after the yellow fever booster vaccination. This rearrangement joins TRBV7-2 to TRBJ2-1, with 7 bases matching TRBD2. The CDR3 DNA is TGTGCCAGCAGCTCTGGACTAGGGCTTGAGCAGTTCTTC. Translated: CASSSGLGLEQFF.